This TCR beta chain was sequenced during a study of blood T cell repertoires in COVID-19. The V and J ends lost 5 bases and 1 base respectively, with 23 bases between them. The CDR3 has 17 residues. Germline CDR1 reads GTSNPN; CDR2 reads SVGIG (reference sequence). TCRdb's copy holds only in-frame clones and misses some; the assay was immunoSEQ multiplex PCR. This sample carries 250,000 to 350,000 clones, around 88% of them seen once, and the ten largest clones take roughly 1.1%. This chain joins TRBV30 and TRBJ1-1; D is perhaps TRBD1 (5 bases). The clonotype originates from a woman aged 45-59 years with acute or convalescent COVID-19. The sample consisted of peripheral blood. Here the CDR3 DNA reads TGTGCCTGGCAGACCATATTAGCCGGGGGGTGGAACACTGAAGCTTTCTTT. Translation gives CAWQTILAGGWNTEAFF.